Shown below are 27 T cell receptor beta chains from a single sample sequenced in a study of shared clonotypes between healthy human individuals. Sequencing was performed with immunoSEQ multiplex PCR; in TCRdb, only in-frame clones are kept and a portion is missing. The repertoire holds fewer than 3 million clones, with around 93% as singletons. The sequenced sample was naive CD4+ T cells from PBMCs. The sample's subset: CD45RA+ positively selected. Receptor source: a man aged 18 to 29 in good health. Some clones in this sample may be carry-over from other donors' samples.

This clone is a singleton in its sample. The chain couples TRBV11-3 to TRBJ1-1; the D gene is possibly TRBD1 (5 bases). The germline CDR1 and CDR2 sequences are SGHNT and YENEEA. The CDR3 has 14 amino acids. The V end lost 0 bases, the J end lost 11 bases, and 16 bases lay between the germline ends. The CDR3 here is CASSLDGGGAPAFF. The CDR3 DNA sequence: TGTGCCAGCAGCTTAGATGGCGGGGGTGCACCGGCTTTCTTT.

This clone was counted once. The chain couples TRBV6-5 to TRBJ2-5; TRBD2 matches 10 bases. The trim removed 5 bases at V and 4 bases at J, leaving 4 bases unmatched. Germline-derived CDR1 and CDR2 are MNHEY and SVGAGI. This CDR3 spans 14 amino acids. The CDR3 DNA sequence: TGTGCCAGCAGTACCAGACTAGCGGGAGAGACCCAGTACTTC. Translating it yields CASSTRLAGETQYF.

This chain connects TRBV30 to TRBJ1-3; D gene unclear. Germline CDR1 is GTSNPN and CDR2 is SVGIG (reference sequence). CDR3 size: 12 residues. The V and J ends lost 7 bases and 0 bases respectively, with 7 bases between them. CDR3 region: CALQSSGNTIYF. The CDR3 nucleotides read TGTGCCTTACAGAGCTCTGGAAACACCATATATTTT.

A note on this clone: No DNA is shown, since the ends of the CDR3 on it are uncertain; the CDR3 is the one TCRdb lists. The V and J genes are TRBV9 and TRBJ2-6. CDR1 and CDR2 (germline): SGDLS, YYNGEE. From its first to its last residue, the CDR3 has 14 amino acids. This CDR3 reads CASSPVPGANVLTF.

Remarks on this clone: Other nucleotide sequences in the sample specify the same CDR3. The V gene is TRBV9, the J gene TRBJ2-2, with D perhaps TRBD1 (5 bases). V lost 0 bases to trimming and J lost 1 base, with 10 bases between them. There are 16 residues in the CDR3. Germline-derived CDR1 and CDR2 are SGDLS and YYNGEE. As DNA, the CDR3 is TGTGCCAGCAGCGTAGCGGGTCAGGGGAACACCGGGGAGCTGTTTTTT. This encodes CASSVAGQGNTGELFF. Looking up the rest from reference TRBV9 and TRBJ2-2 gives the full variable domain: DSGVTQTPKHLITATGQRVTLRCSPRSGDLSVYWYQQSLDQGLQFLIQYYNGEERAKGNILERFSAQQFPDLHSELNLSSLELGDSALYFCASSVAGQGNTGELFFGEGSRLTVL.

The chain combines TRBV10-3 with TRBJ1-3; D remains ambiguous. V dropped 5 bases and J dropped 4 bases, with 12 bases sitting between them. The CDR3 spans 14 residues. Germline CDR1 ENHRY, CDR2 SYGVKD. CDR3 in amino acids: CAISLAGRGNTIYF. The CDR3 DNA reads TGTGCCATCAGTTTGGCCGGGAGGGGAAACACCATATATTTT.

The rearrangement uses TRBV5-1 and TRBJ1-4; TRBD1 matches at 7 bases. Per germline, CDR1 SGHRS and CDR2 YFSETQ. The V gene end was trimmed by 7 bases and the J gene end by 8 bases; junction bases not matched to a gene: 8. This CDR3 has 13 amino acids. The CDR3 region is CASAQGIGEKLFF. The CDR3 DNA follows: TGCGCCAGCGCACAGGGGATCGGCGAAAAACTGTTTTTT.

This chain connects TRBV30 to TRBJ1-2, with 7 nucleotides matching TRBD1. The CDR3 sequence is 12 residues long. CDR1 is GTSNPN and CDR2 is SVGIG in the germline V gene (reference sequence). The CDR3 DNA follows: TGTGCTGCAGGGGGGCGACGCTATGGCTACACCTTC. Amino acid sequence: CAAGGRRYGYTF.

This chain joins TRBV27 and TRBJ2-5, with D perhaps matching TRBD2 (6 bases). This CDR3 has 13 residues. V was shortened by 8 bases and J by 9 bases, with 19 bases between the two germline ends. Germline assignment: CDR1 MNHEY and CDR2 SMNVEV (reference sequence). The CDR3 loop reads CASGTLSRESQYF. The CDR3 DNA is TGTGCCAGCGGAACTCTTTCCCGGGAGTCCCAGTACTTC.

The chain recombines TRBV28 with TRBJ1-5, with a possible D match to TRBD1 (6 bases). The CDR3 loop spans 14 amino acids. Trimming took 8 bases from V and 5 from J, leaving 16 bases between them. Germline values: CDR1 MDHEN, CDR2 SYDVKM. DNA for the CDR3: TGTGCCAGCCATCGAGGGGGACGCGATCAGCCCCAGCATTTT. Translation: CASHRGGRDQPQHF. Drawing the rest from reference TRBV28 and TRBJ1-5, the complete variable domain is DVKVTQSSRYLVKRTGEKVFLECVQDMDHENMFWYRQDPGLGLRLIYFSYDVKMKEKGDIPEGYSVSREKKERFSLILESASTNQTSMYLCASHRGGRDQPQHFGDGTRLSIL.

The chain carries TRBV6-1 and TRBJ2-3; 9 bases are shared with TRBD1. After removal of 5 bases from V and 1 base from J, the junction contained 1 base not matched to a gene. This CDR3 comprises 14 residues. Germline V gene sequence: CDR1 MNHNS, CDR2 SASEGT. The CDR3 protein is CASSWTGGTDTQYF. DNA for the CDR3: TGTGCCAGCAGTTGGACAGGGGGCACAGATACGCAGTATTTT.

The J gene is TRBJ2-7, the V gene TRBV5-8; D perhaps matches TRBD1 (6 bases). The CDR3 contains 16 residues. Trimming removed 2 bases at V and 3 bases at J, with 18 bases between. Germline V gene lookup returns CDR1 SGHTS and CDR2 YDEGEE. CDR3 coding DNA: TGTGCCAGCAGCTTTAGATTTGGACAGAGGGACTACGAGCAGTACTTC. Translated, it gives CASSFRFGQRDYEQYF.

The CDR3 DNA reads TGTGCCAGCAGCGTGGGCCTCCCGCAGAGGGATGAGCAGTTCTTC. Amino acids: CASSVGLPQRDEQFF. This rearrangement joins TRBV5-8 to TRBJ2-1; possible D gene TRBD2, 5 bases. This CDR3 comprises 15 residues. V was pared by 4 bases and J by 8 bases, with 19 bases between. The germline V gene has CDR1 SGHTS and CDR2 YDEGEE.

This clone came up a few times. V gene TRBV9 combines with J gene TRBJ1-1, with no clear D. The V end was cut by 4 bases, the J end by 0 bases, with 10 bases between. Germline CDR1 is SGDLS and CDR2 is YYNGEE. The length of the CDR3 is 14 residues. The CDR3, as DNA: TGTGCCAGCAGCCCCCGGCTTCTGAACACTGAAGCTTTCTTT. Protein product: CASSPRLLNTEAFF.

The rearrangement links TRBV5-1 to TRBJ2-7, with 8 bases lining up with TRBD2. V shed 3 bases, J shed 2 bases, and the junction held 4 bases outside the gene matches. This CDR3 has 14 amino acids. CDR1 is SGHRS, CDR2 YFSETQ, per germline. In DNA form, the CDR3 reads TGCGCCAGCAGCTACCGTAGCGGGACCTACGAGCAGTACTTC. This translates into CASSYRSGTYEQYF.

This chain joins TRBV5-1 and TRBJ2-1, with unresolved D. V lost 3 bases, J lost 9 bases, and 7 bases lay in between. The length of the CDR3 is 11 residues. Germline CDR1 SGHRS, CDR2 YFSETQ. CDR3 amino acids: CASSSDIEQFF. The CDR3 DNA sequence: TGCGCCAGCAGCTCCGACATTGAGCAGTTCTTC.

The chain employs TRBV9 and TRBJ2-6; a weak D match, TRBD1 (6 bases). V lost 4 bases, J lost 5 bases, and 10 bases lay in between. The CDR3 spans 14 residues. Germline-derived CDR1 and CDR2 are SGDLS and YYNGEE. For the CDR3, the DNA is TGTGCCAGCAGCTCCAGGGGTAGGGCCAACGTCCTGACTTTC. Amino acid sequence: CASSSRGRANVLTF. The variable domain in full, with the rest retrieved from reference TRBV9 and TRBJ2-6, is DSGVTQTPKHLITATGQRVTLRCSPRSGDLSVYWYQQSLDQGLQFLIQYYNGEERAKGNILERFSAQQFPDLHSELNLSSLELGDSALYFCASSSRGRANVLTFGAGSRLTVL.

J is TRBJ2-1 and V is TRBV5-1, with 11 bases lining up with TRBD2. CDR3 length: 15 residues. CDR1 is SGHRS and CDR2 is YFSETQ in the germline V gene. Trimming took 7 bases from V and 0 from J; bases not matched to a gene: 3. The CDR3 DNA reads TGCGCCAGCGGGACTAGCGGAAACTCCTACAATGAGCAGTTCTTC. Translation: CASGTSGNSYNEQFF.

The rearrangement links TRBV28 to TRBJ1-4; 7 bases agree with TRBD1. CDR3 length: 14 residues. Germline V gene lookup returns CDR1 MDHEN and CDR2 SYDVKM. J was trimmed by 4 bases and V by 5 bases; bases with no gene match: 4. CDR3 in DNA: TGTGCCAGCAGTGCACAGGGGTATAATGAAAAACTGTTTTTT. This encodes CASSAQGYNEKLFF.

This clone was seen once. The rearrangement uses TRBV11-1 and TRBJ2-7; 7 nucleotides agree with TRBD2. The V segment lost 2 bases and the J segment 4 bases; nucleotides outside the gene matches: 14. The CDR3 is made up of 17 amino acids. Looked up from germline, CDR1 is SGHAT and CDR2 is FQDESV (reference sequence). The CDR3 region is CASSLLSGGTKVYEQYF. Here the CDR3 DNA reads TGTGCCAGCAGCTTACTCTCGGGAGGCACCAAGGTGTACGAGCAGTACTTC.

Here the CDR3 reads CASFHYGYTF. The CDR3 DNA reads TGTGCCAGCTTTCACTATGGCTACACCTTC. The rearrangement joins TRBV28 to TRBJ1-2; D unclear. The CDR3 consists of 10 residues. The V gene lost 8 bases and the J gene lost 3 bases, with 4 bases spanning the gap. The germline gives CDR1 MDHEN, CDR2 SYDVKM.

This sequence joins TRBV5-6 and TRBJ1-1, with 8 bases aligning to TRBD1. V lost 1 base to trimming and J lost 0 bases; unmatched junction nucleotides: 2. The CDR3 contains 15 residues. Germline CDR1 is SGHDT and CDR2 is YYEEEE. The CDR3 spells CASSLLDRVNTEAFF. The CDR3 DNA reads as TGTGCCAGCAGCTTGTTGGACAGGGTGAACACTGAAGCTTTCTTT.

The V call is TRBV28, the J call TRBJ2-2; TRBD1 matches 8 bases. V dropped 4 bases and J dropped 5; count of bases not matched to a gene: 6. The germline CDR1 and CDR2 sequences are MDHEN and SYDVKM. This CDR3 has 15 residues. CDR3 protein: CASSSGQGGTGELFF. CDR3 DNA sequence: TGTGCCAGCAGTTCTGGACAGGGTGGGACCGGGGAGCTGTTTTTT.

J is TRBJ1-5 and V is TRBV7-2; D gene uncertain. This CDR3 spans 12 amino acids. The germline V and J ends were trimmed by 3 bases and 9 bases, with 9 bases remaining between them. Germline CDR1 and CDR2: SGHTA and FQGNSA. The CDR3 region is CASSFVGRPQHF. Here the CDR3 DNA reads TGTGCCAGCAGCTTCGTAGGGCGGCCCCAGCATTTT. The entire variable domain, with the rest obtained from reference TRBV7-2 and TRBJ1-5, is as follows: GAGVSQSPSNKVTEKGKDVELRCDPISGHTALYWYRQSLGQGLEFLIYFQGNSAPDKSGLPSDRFSAERTGGSVSTLTIQRTQQEDSAVYLCASSFVGRPQHFGDGTRLSIL.

The chain couples TRBV5-1 to TRBJ2-5; D might be TRBD1 (6 bases). CDR3 size: 14 residues. CDR1 is SGHRS and CDR2 is YFSETQ in the germline V gene. Trimming took off 4 bases at V and 2 bases at J, with 12 bases between the two ends. The CDR3 loop reads CASSRGQPQETQYF. The CDR3 DNA reads TGCGCCAGCAGCCGCGGACAGCCTCAAGAGACCCAGTACTTC.

The V call is TRBV6-1, the J call TRBJ2-1, with TRBD1 as a possible D gene (5 bases). Germline V gives CDR1 MNHNS, CDR2 SASEGT. The CDR3 length is 13 residues. Trimming removed 8 bases at V and 4 bases at J, with 12 bases between. CDR3 DNA sequence: TGTGCCAGCGGGATCCGACAGTACAATGAGCAGTTCTTC. This sequence encodes CASGIRQYNEQFF.

With regard to this clone: Different DNA sequences within this sample yield the same CDR3. The CDR3 coding sequence is TGCGCCAGCAGCTCCGGGACTACCTACAATGAGCAGTTCTTC. It codes for CASSSGTTYNEQFF. V gene TRBV5-1 combines with J gene TRBJ2-1; TRBD2 matches at 7 bases. The CDR3 length is 14 residues. Germline CDR1 reads SGHRS; CDR2 reads YFSETQ. With 3 bases clipped from V and 2 bases from J, the junction kept 2 bases outside the gene matches.